The 28 T cell receptor beta chains listed next were all sequenced from one sample in a study of T cells in Graves' hyperthyroidism and ophthalmopathy. Amplification yielded TCR beta CDR3 regions, with RNA transcripts as the source. RT-PCR in the first round (using the HTBI primer set) targeted the TCR CDR3. TCRdb reanalysed the multiplex PCR reads using MiXCR and keeps one entry per CDR3 protein. The sample contains hundreds of thousands of distinct CDR3 sequences, approximately 15% of which appear only once. The sample was blood. The receptors originated from a woman aged 45-65 years with Graves' ophthalmopathy.

The J gene is TRBJ2-7, the V gene TRBV6-2 or TRBV6-3, with 8 positions matching TRBD2. CDR3 length equals 15 residues. J was trimmed by 5 bases and V by 2 bases; bases with no gene match: 8. CDR1 is MNHEY, CDR2 SVGEGT, per germline. CDR3 sequence: CASSYPGGRAHEQYF. DNA of the CDR3: TGTGCCAGCAGTTACCCGGGAGGGAGGGCCCACGAGCAGTACTTC.

The sample holds many counts of this clonotype. The chain links TRBV29-1 to TRBJ2-5; D is perhaps TRBD2 (5 bases). Trimming stripped 1 base from V and 5 bases from J, with 11 bases between. CDR3 length equals 13 residues. Germline-derived CDR1 and CDR2 are SQVTM and ANQGSEA. CDR3 nucleotide sequence: TGCAGCGTTGAAGGGCTATCTAGCGAGACCCAGTACTTC. As protein: CSVEGLSSETQYF.

This clonotype was seen ten or more times. The chain has TRBV28 and TRBJ2-4; 7 bases line up with TRBD1. J was trimmed by 2 bases and V by 6 bases; bases with no gene match: 10. The CDR3 is made up of 16 amino acids. The germline CDR1 and CDR2 sequences are MDHEN and SYDVKM. The DNA of the CDR3 is TGTGCCAGCAGCACTAGACAGGGATGGACCAAAAACATTCAGTACTTC. Amino acids: CASSTRQGWTKNIQYF.

This clonotype showed up just a few times. The chain combines TRBV9 with TRBJ2-7; 9 nucleotides align to TRBD2. The CDR3 extends over 15 amino acids. The germline gives CDR1 SGDLS, CDR2 YYNGEE. Trimming removed 0 bases from V and 3 bases from J; junction bases left unmatched: 4. CDR3: CASSVEAGGIYEQYF. The CDR3 DNA reads TGTGCCAGCAGCGTAGAAGCGGGAGGTATCTACGAGCAGTACTTC. The whole variable domain, filled in from reference TRBV9 and TRBJ2-7, reads DSGVTQTPKHLITATGQRVTLRCSPRSGDLSVYWYQQSLDQGLQFLIQYYNGEERAKGNILERFSAQQFPDLHSELNLSSLELGDSALYFCASSVEAGGIYEQYFGPGTRLTVT.

This clonotype has ten or more counts. This sequence joins TRBV6-5 and TRBJ2-7; 14 nucleotides agree with TRBD2. The CDR3 loop spans 16 amino acids. With V trimmed by 2 bases and J by 2 bases, 2 bases remained unmatched. In germline, CDR1 is MNHEY, CDR2 SVGAGI. CDR3 in DNA: TGTGCCAGCAGTTACGGGACTAGCGGGAGCCCCTACGAGCAGTACTTC. It specifies CASSYGTSGSPYEQYF.

This clonotype was seen many times. The rearrangement uses TRBV12-3 or TRBV12-4 and TRBJ2-7, with no clear D. V lost 3 bases to trimming and J lost 0 bases, with 9 bases between them. CDR3 length equals 14 residues. CDR3 loop: CASSFGLSSYEQYF. CDR3 DNA: TGTGCCAGCAGTTTCGGGCTGAGCTCCTACGAGCAGTACTTC.

In its sample, this clonotype was seen many times. The CDR3 loop is CASSFPFSSYNEQFF. DNA of the CDR3: TGCGCCAGCAGCTTCCCGTTTAGCTCCTACAATGAGCAGTTCTTC. The chain joins TRBV5-1 to TRBJ2-1; the D is unclear. The CDR3 runs 15 residues. The V gene lost 2 bases and the J gene lost 0 bases, with 9 bases spanning the gap. The V gene's germline CDR1 is SGHRS and CDR2 YFSETQ. The variable domain in full, completed from reference TRBV5-1 and TRBJ2-1, reads KAGVTQTPRYLIKTRGQQVTLSCSPISGHRSVSWYQQTPGQGLQFLFEYFSETQRNKGNFPGRFSGRQFSNSRSEMNVSTLELGDSALYLCASSFPFSSYNEQFFGPGTRLTVL.

This clonotype was detected many times. The chain recombines TRBV2 with TRBJ2-7; the D gene is possibly TRBD1 (5 bases). CDR1 is SNHLY, CDR2 FYNNEI, per germline. The CDR3 totals 14 residues. Trimming shortened V by 4 bases and J by 0 bases, and 10 bases separated the two germline ends. In DNA, the CDR3 is TGTGCCAGCAGTGGAGTGACAGCCTCCTACGAGCAGTACTTC. Protein product: CASSGVTASYEQYF.

This clonotype was seen at least ten times. The gene calls are TRBV15 and TRBJ1-1, with 10 nucleotides matching TRBD1. The CDR3 contains 16 residues. From germline, CDR1 is LNHNV and CDR2 YYDKDF (reference sequence). Losses at the gene ends were 1 base for V and 5 bases for J; bases not matched to a gene: 7. CDR3 bases: TGTGCCACCAGCAGAGCAAACCGGGACAGGGGAACTGAAGCTTTCTTT. It encodes CATSRANRDRGTEAFF.

This clonotype was counted many times. The chain couples TRBV20-1 to TRBJ2-7, with TRBD2 matching 7 bases. Germline V gene sequence: CDR1 DFQATT, CDR2 SNEGSKA (reference sequence). Trimming cost V 3 bases and J 2 bases; bases outside gene matches: 7. The CDR3 runs 14 residues. CDR3 coding DNA: TGCAGTGCTAGGGTAGCTGGACTAGCCTACGAGCAGTACTTC. Translation gives CSARVAGLAYEQYF.

As regards this clonotype: Without the conserved terminal phenylalanine or tryptophan, this CDR3 likely stems from a read error. The chain uses TRBV14 and TRBJ2-3; the D call may be TRBD1 or TRBD2 (6 bases each). Germline CDR1 is SGHDN and CDR2 is FVKESK. The CDR3 runs to 16 residues. Trimming removed 4 bases from V and 3 bases from J, with 17 bases in between. The CDR3 DNA is TGTGCCAGCAGCCGCCTATTAGGGGGACTGACAGATACGCAGTATCTT. As protein: CASSRLLGGLTDTQYL.

The V call is TRBV19, the J call TRBJ2-1; TRBD1 might be the D (6 bases). Germline CDR1 reads LNHDA; CDR2 reads SQIVND (reference sequence). The CDR3 has 15 residues. With 3 bases removed from V and 7 bases from J, the gap between germline ends came to 16 bases. CDR3 DNA: TGTGCCAGTAGTATTGACAGGATGAGGAGGAATGAGCAGTTCTTC. This sequence encodes CASSIDRMRRNEQFF.

V gene TRBV18 combines with J gene TRBJ2-7; 8 positions match TRBD1. The CDR3 runs 14 residues. The trim removed 1 base at V and 5 bases at J, leaving 4 bases unmatched. CDR1 is KGHSH, CDR2 LQKENI, per germline. CDR3 coding DNA: TGTGCCAGCTCACCACGAACAGGGGGTGACGAGCAGTACTTC. Residues: CASSPRTGGDEQYF.

This clonotype has at least ten counts. The chain uses TRBV10-3 and TRBJ1-2, with D possibly TRBD1 on 6 matching bases. Trimming stripped 3 bases from V and 5 bases from J, with 16 bases between. This CDR3 contains 15 residues. Looked up from germline, CDR1 is ENHRY and CDR2 is SYGVKD. CDR3 loop: CAISDPRQATYGYTF. The CDR3 DNA is TGTGCCATCAGTGACCCGCGACAGGCCACTTATGGCTACACCTTC.

This clonotype came up many times. The chain combines TRBV18 with TRBJ2-7; 9 bases fit TRBD1. The CDR3 totals 15 residues. V lost 3 bases and J lost 2; bases outside the gene matches: 5. Looked up from germline, CDR1 is KGHSH and CDR2 is LQKENI. The CDR3 DNA sequence: TGTGCCAGCTCACCGAGGACAGGGGACACCTACGAGCAGTACTTC. This codes for CASSPRTGDTYEQYF.

Details on this clonotype: Sequence at one end of the junction differs from germline and may be a read error. The V gene is TRBV27, the J gene TRBJ2-7; D unresolved. The CDR3 is made up of 11 amino acids. The germline gives CDR1 MNHEY, CDR2 SMNVEV (reference sequence). The CDR3 DNA is TGTACCAGCAGCCTTACCTACGAGCAGTACTTC. It yields the protein CTSSLTYEQYF.

This clonotype has at least ten counts. This chain connects TRBV5-1 to TRBJ1-1, with unresolved D. Germline V gives CDR1 SGHRS, CDR2 YFSETQ. The CDR3 length is 13 residues. Trimming shortened V by 1 base and J by 2 bases, and 6 bases separated the two germline ends. The CDR3 loop is CASSLRLNTEAFF. CDR3 nucleotide sequence: TGCGCCAGCAGCTTGAGGCTAAACACTGAAGCTTTCTTT.

This chain links TRBV9 with TRBJ1-3; TRBD1 might be the D (5 bases). Germline loops: CDR1 SGDLS, CDR2 YYNGEE. The CDR3 loop spans 15 amino acids. Trimming took off 3 bases at V and 0 bases at J, with 10 bases between the two ends. CDR3 residues: CASSEGRSSGNTIYF. The DNA of the CDR3 is TGTGCCAGCAGCGAGGGACGGAGCTCTGGAAACACCATATATTTT.

In this sample, this clonotype turned up a few times. The chain combines TRBV20-1 with TRBJ2-1; TRBD2 matches 16 bases. The CDR3 consists of 18 residues. Unmatched junction bases numbered 10, after V lost 1 base and J lost 7 bases. The germline V gene encodes CDR1 DFQATT and CDR2 SNEGSKA (reference sequence). The CDR3, as DNA: TGCAGTGCTAGAGCGCCCGGGACTAGCGGGAGGGCCGATAATGAGCAGTTCTTC. This encodes CSARAPGTSGRADNEQFF.

This clonotype was counted at least ten times. This chain uses TRBV11-2 with TRBJ2-5; a weak D match, TRBD1 (5 bases). Trimming left V 0 bases short and J 2 bases short, with 13 bases between. CDR3 length: 16 residues. The germline V gene has CDR1 SGHAT and CDR2 FQNNGV. The CDR3 loop is CASSLDRSAGQETQYF. CDR3 in DNA: TGTGCCAGCAGCTTAGACCGTAGTGCAGGGCAAGAGACCCAGTACTTC.

A remark on this clonotype: A much more abundant neighbour one base away suggests this may be a read error. The chain recombines TRBV27 with TRBJ1-2, with D possibly TRBD1 on 6 matching bases. The CDR3 loop spans 16 amino acids. Trimming shortened V by 6 bases and J by 6 bases, and 23 bases separated the two germline ends. In germline, CDR1 is MNHEY, CDR2 SMNVEV (reference sequence). The DNA for the CDR3 is TGTGCCAGCAGCCAAAGGGGGGGTGCAGGGTTCCATGGCTACACCTTC. Its protein is CASSQRGGAGFHGYTF.

This clonotype was observed many times. This sequence joins TRBV7-2 and TRBJ2-3, with 7 bases fitting TRBD2. After removal of 5 bases from V and 1 base from J, the junction contained 9 bases not matched to a gene. In germline, CDR1 is SGHTA, CDR2 FQGNSA. This CDR3 comprises 16 residues. CDR3 residues: CASSRFSGTRTDTQYF. In DNA form, the CDR3 reads TGTGCCAGCAGCCGTTTCAGCGGGACCCGCACAGATACGCAGTATTTT.

This clonotype was seen ten or more times. The chain carries TRBV5-1 and TRBJ2-1; 11 bases line up with TRBD2. This CDR3 has 19 residues. From germline, CDR1 is SGHRS and CDR2 YFSETQ. J gave up 0 bases and V 6 bases, and 14 bases lay outside the gene matches. CDR3 sequence (DNA): TGCGCCAGCACCCCCGGGACTAGCGGATACCTTAGCTCCTACAATGAGCAGTTCTTC. Translated, it gives CASTPGTSGYLSSYNEQFF.

The rearrangement uses TRBV19 and TRBJ2-3; D remains ambiguous. Germline CDR1 reads LNHDA; CDR2 reads SQIVND (reference sequence). The CDR3 loop spans 15 amino acids. The ends were cut back, 4 bases at V and 1 base at J, with 12 bases in the middle. CDR3 in amino acids: CASSNSILGTDTQYF. CDR3 DNA sequence: TGTGCCAGTAGTAACAGCATCCTCGGCACAGATACGCAGTATTTT.

This clonotype appeared many times. This chain uses TRBV12-3 or TRBV12-4 with TRBJ2-7, with 12 bases identical to TRBD2. The ends lost 6 bases at V and 1 base at J; junction bases unmatched: 4. This CDR3 region has 15 residues. Written as DNA, the CDR3 is TGTGCCAGCAGACCGGGACTAGCGGGTTCCTACGAGCAGTACTTC. This gives the protein CASRPGLAGSYEQYF.

This clonotype appeared a few times. The chain carries TRBV5-1 and TRBJ1-1; D might be TRBD1 (5 bases). V was clipped by 0 bases and J by 2 bases, with 26 bases between them. The CDR3 has 20 residues. Germline loops: CDR1 SGHRS, CDR2 YFSETQ. CDR3 protein: CASSLVLGINRTGANTEAFF. CDR3 nucleotides: TGCGCCAGCAGCTTGGTTTTGGGGATCAACCGAACCGGGGCAAACACTGAAGCTTTCTTT.

This clonotype was seen at least ten times. The chain has TRBV20-1 and TRBJ2-1; 14 nucleotides line up with TRBD2. Germline CDR1 and CDR2: DFQATT and SNEGSKA (reference sequence). The CDR3 covers 14 residues. With 5 bases clipped from V and 6 bases from J, the junction kept 3 bases outside the gene matches. This CDR3 is CSAEGTSGSNEQFF. The CDR3 nucleotides read TGCAGTGCTGAGGGGACTAGCGGGAGCAATGAGCAGTTCTTC.

In regard to this clonotype: One end of the junction does not line up with germline, which may come from a read error. The chain couples TRBV6-2 or TRBV6-3 to TRBJ1-5; a weak D match, TRBD1 (5 bases). This CDR3 has 12 amino acids. Germline V gene data show CDR1 as MNHEY and CDR2 as SVGEGT. The CDR3 DNA sequence: TGTGTCAGCAGGAGACCAGGGAGGCCCCAGCATTTT. It translates to CVSRRPGRPQHF.